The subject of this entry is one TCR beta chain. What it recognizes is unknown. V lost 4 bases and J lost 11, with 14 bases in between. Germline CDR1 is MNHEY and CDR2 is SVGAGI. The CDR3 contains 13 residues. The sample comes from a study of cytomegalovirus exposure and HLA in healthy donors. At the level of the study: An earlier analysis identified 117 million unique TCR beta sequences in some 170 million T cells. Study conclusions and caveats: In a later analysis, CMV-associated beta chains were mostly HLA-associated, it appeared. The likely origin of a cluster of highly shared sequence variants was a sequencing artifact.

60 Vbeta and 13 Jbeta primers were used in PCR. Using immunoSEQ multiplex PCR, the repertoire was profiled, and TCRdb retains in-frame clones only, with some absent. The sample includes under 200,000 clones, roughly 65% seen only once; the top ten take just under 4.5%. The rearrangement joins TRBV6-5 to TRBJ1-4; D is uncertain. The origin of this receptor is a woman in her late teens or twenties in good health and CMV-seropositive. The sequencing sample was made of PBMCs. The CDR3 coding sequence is TGTGCCAGCAGTTTTGGGTCGGTGGAGAAACTGTTTTTT. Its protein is CASSFGSVEKLFF.